A selection of T cell receptor beta chains follows, all from one sample in a study of blood T cell repertoires in COVID-19. The repertoire was sequenced with immunoSEQ multiplex PCR; TCRdb's copy has only in-frame clones and lacks some. The sample consists of approximately 270,000 clones, 80% to 90% of them appearing once. Sequencing used PBMCs or T cells enriched from blood (not recorded which). Source of these receptors: a man aged 35 to 55 who had recovered from COVID-19. The conserved cysteine and the conserved F or W are not part of the CDR3 here. A row's size may be missing; if present it is once, few, many or a size class.

j_call v_call clone_size cdr3_aa
TRBJ1-5 TRBV4-3 NA ASSLGSGIQPQH
TRBJ1-5 TRBV19 NA ASRQSNSNQPQH
TRBJ2-3 TRBV11-2 NA ASSFRRSGGDVTDTQY
TRBJ1-2 TRBV18 NA ASSPDKDYGYT
TRBJ2-7 TRBV2 NA ASRAARSYEQY
TRBJ2-3 TRBV7-2 NA ASSLTSGGADTQY
TRBJ2-7 TRBV5-1 NA ASSLRQGPGSEQY
TRBJ1-6 TRBV7-9 NA ASSRSDRANSPLH
TRBJ1-2 TRBV6-2/TRBV6-3 NA ASSYSGTGFGYT
TRBJ1-5 TRBV2 NA ASQVDTYQPQH
TRBJ1-2 TRBV28 NA ASSLIQGNNYGYT
TRBJ1-1 TRBV18 once ASSPGGLGTEAF
TRBJ2-3 TRBV5-1 once ASSLGLRTDTQY
TRBJ1-4 TRBV3-1/TRBV3-2 NA ASSQDQLGEKLF
TRBJ1-4 TRBV15 NA ATSSTTTGGGEKLF
TRBJ2-2 TRBV11-3 NA ASSLLRNTGELF
TRBJ2-6 TRBV19 NA ASLQDSSGANVLT
TRBJ2-2 TRBV7-6 NA ASSSWQGLGTGELF
TRBJ2-7 TRBV5-1 NA ASSIGIGSFEQY
TRBJ2-3 TRBV4-3 NA ASSQNRGDTQY
TRBJ1-2 TRBV27 NA ASRTTGTVNYGYT
TRBJ2-1 TRBV21-1 NA ASSAKGPDRGHEQF
TRBJ1-1 TRBV2 NA ASSWGAVQENTEAF
TRBJ1-2 TRBV11-2 NA ASSSTGGVRYGYT
TRBJ1-2 TRBV27 NA ASKREVNSNYGYT
TRBJ2-1 TRBV24-1 NA ATSDTGLAGEQF
TRBJ1-1 TRBV12-3/TRBV12-4 NA AISTGRAEAF
TRBJ1-1 TRBV6-5 few ASSRTHPRDTEAF
TRBJ1-5 TRBV5-1 NA ASSLQGEMNQPQH
TRBJ1-1 TRBV14 NA ASSRAVTGGDTEAF
TRBJ2-5 TRBV18 once ASSQREGSETQY
TRBJ1-2 TRBV4-1 NA ASSPSPGDGYT
TRBJ1-5 TRBV6-5 NA ASSSKGSNQPQH
TRBJ2-2 TRBV18 few ASSPTNGSRTGELF
TRBJ2-7 TRBV18 NA ASSPQSEGYEQY
TRBJ2-1 TRBV12-3/TRBV12-4 NA ASTGQGVDEQF
TRBJ2-3 TRBV7-9 NA ASSLRDRGGNTQY
TRBJ1-1 TRBV5-1 NA ASSPRQGATEAF
TRBJ2-3 TRBV11-2 NA ASSLNPGDTDTQY
TRBJ1-1 TRBV4-2 NA ASSLFPENTEAF